Below are 12 T cell receptor beta chains sequenced from a single sample in a study of cytomegalovirus exposure and HLA in healthy donors. Primers for the PCR totalled 60 Vbeta and 13 Jbeta. Profiled with immunoSEQ multiplex PCR; TCRdb holds only in-frame clones, not every one. This table holds approximately 150,000 clones, roughly four fifths found once. Source material: PBMCs. The receptors here all came from a man aged 35-49 years in good health and CMV-seronegative.

Concerning this clone itself: Other DNA sequences of this sample code for an identical CDR3. This chain connects TRBV6-1 to TRBJ2-7; 7 positions match TRBD1. The germline CDR1 and CDR2 sequences are MNHNS and SASEGT. The CDR3 is made up of 15 amino acids. The CDR3 DNA follows: TGCGCCAGCAGTGAAGTTAGGGGGCTAACCTACGAGCAGTACGTC. Its protein is CASSEVRGLTYEQYV.

This clone came up once. J is TRBJ2-2 and V is TRBV29-1, with TRBD2 as a possible D gene (6 bases). The CDR3 loop spans 19 amino acids. Trimming removed 5 bases from V and 3 bases from J, with 28 bases in between. CDR1 SQVTM and CDR2 ANQGSEA come from the germline V gene. Here the CDR3 DNA reads TGCAGCGTTCGAACGGTGGGGGGTTCTACTTCATTTGACACCGGGGAGCTGTTTTTT. Encoded protein: CSVRTVGGSTSFDTGELFF.

In this sample, this clone turned up a few times. The chain uses TRBV19 and TRBJ1-1; 7 bases line up with TRBD1. V lost 5 bases and J lost 3; bases outside the gene matches: 9. The CDR3 is 15 residues long. Germline CDR1 reads LNHDA; CDR2 reads SQIVND (reference sequence). CDR3 nucleotide sequence: TGTGCCAGTAGTCCGAGGGCTGACAGGGACACTGAAGCTTTCTTT. It is translated as CASSPRADRDTEAFF.

V usage is TRBV7-9 and J usage is TRBJ2-1, with TRBD1 matching over 8 bases. Trimming cost V 6 bases and J 6 bases; bases outside gene matches: 10. Germline-derived CDR1 and CDR2 are SEHNR and FQNEAQ (reference sequence). The CDR3 spans 15 residues. Here the CDR3 reads CASRETGGEFNEQFF. Here the CDR3 DNA reads TGTGCCAGCAGGGAAACAGGGGGTGAGTTCAATGAGCAGTTCTTC.

This clone has a handful of counts. This sequence joins TRBV5-1 and TRBJ2-2, with a possible D match to TRBD2 (5 bases). The CDR3 has 17 residues. The germline V gene has CDR1 SGHRS and CDR2 YFSETQ. V lost 2 bases to trimming and J lost 4 bases, with 18 bases between them. The CDR3 DNA is TGCGCCAGCAGCTTCCGTACTGCGGGTGCTTCCACCGGGGAGCTGTTTTTT. Its translation is CASSFRTAGASTGELFF.

The chain carries TRBV5-1 and TRBJ2-1; a possible D gene is TRBD2 (6 bases). The CDR3 is made up of 14 amino acids. The germline V gene encodes CDR1 SGHRS and CDR2 YFSETQ. V was cut by 0 bases and J by 8 bases, with 12 bases left in between. This CDR3 reads CASSLGWRGHEQFF. The CDR3 DNA reads as TGCGCCAGCAGCTTGGGGTGGCGGGGACATGAGCAGTTCTTC.

The table lists this clone with a count of one. This chain links TRBV28 with TRBJ2-7; 9 bases map to TRBD1. CDR3 length equals 15 residues. The germline V gene encodes CDR1 MDHEN and CDR2 SYDVKM. The V segment lost 4 bases and the J segment 0 bases; nucleotides outside the gene matches: 4. Here the CDR3 reads CASSSGQGPSYEQYF. In nucleotides, the CDR3 is TGTGCCAGCAGTTCAGGACAGGGGCCCTCCTACGAGCAGTACTTC.

The gene calls are TRBV7-9 and TRBJ1-1, with D unresolved. This CDR3 is built from 13 residues. V shed 7 bases and J shed 12 bases, with 21 bases lying between them. Germline CDR1 SEHNR, CDR2 FQNEAQ (reference sequence). The CDR3 here is CASTPAGGDASFF. CDR3 nucleotide sequence: TGTGCCAGCACCCCAGCGGGCGGGGATGCGTCTTTCTTT. Filled out from reference TRBV7-9 and TRBJ1-1, the complete variable domain reads DTGVSQNPRHKITKRGQNVTFRCDPISEHNRLYWYRQTLGQGPEFLTYFQNEAQLEKSRLLSDRFSAERPKGSFSTLEIQRTEQGDSAMYLCASTPAGGDASFFGQGTRLTVV.

The rearrangement links TRBV2 to TRBJ1-1; 9 bases are a match to TRBD1. After removal of 7 bases from V and 4 bases from J, the junction contained 4 bases not matched to a gene. Germline-derived CDR1 and CDR2 are SNHLY and FYNNEI. The CDR3 runs to 13 residues. The CDR3, as DNA: TGTGCCAGCACAAAGGACAGGGGCACTGAAGCTTTCTTT. It is translated as CASTKDRGTEAFF.

J is TRBJ1-5 and V is TRBV6-4; weak D call: TRBD1 (5 bases). The CDR3 runs to 15 residues. The ends were cut back, 1 base at V and 4 bases at J, with 11 bases in the middle. The germline gives CDR1 MRHNA, CDR2 SNTAGT. CDR3 DNA: TGTGCCAGCAGTGACTGCGACAGAAGTAATCAGCCCCAGCATTTT. Translated: CASSDCDRSNQPQHF.

This clone was seen a single time. The chain uses TRBV5-6 and TRBJ2-1; possibly TRBD2 for D (5 bases). The CDR3 length is 17 residues. The V end was cut by 3 bases, the J end by 7 bases, with 23 bases between. In germline, CDR1 is SGHDT, CDR2 YYEEEE. Here the CDR3 DNA reads TGTGCCAGCAGCTCCCTGGCCGGCCTAGCTGGCGGGAATGAGCAGTTCTTC. This encodes CASSSLAGLAGGNEQFF.

The V gene is TRBV9, the J gene TRBJ2-1; 7 positions agree with TRBD2. Looked up from germline, CDR1 is SGDLS and CDR2 is YYNGEE. The CDR3 is 14 amino acids. Losses at the gene ends were 4 bases for V and 7 bases for J; bases not matched to a gene: 8. The CDR3 here is CASSSWTSPNEQFF. In DNA form, the CDR3 reads TGTGCCAGCAGCTCGTGGACTAGTCCGAATGAGCAGTTCTTC.